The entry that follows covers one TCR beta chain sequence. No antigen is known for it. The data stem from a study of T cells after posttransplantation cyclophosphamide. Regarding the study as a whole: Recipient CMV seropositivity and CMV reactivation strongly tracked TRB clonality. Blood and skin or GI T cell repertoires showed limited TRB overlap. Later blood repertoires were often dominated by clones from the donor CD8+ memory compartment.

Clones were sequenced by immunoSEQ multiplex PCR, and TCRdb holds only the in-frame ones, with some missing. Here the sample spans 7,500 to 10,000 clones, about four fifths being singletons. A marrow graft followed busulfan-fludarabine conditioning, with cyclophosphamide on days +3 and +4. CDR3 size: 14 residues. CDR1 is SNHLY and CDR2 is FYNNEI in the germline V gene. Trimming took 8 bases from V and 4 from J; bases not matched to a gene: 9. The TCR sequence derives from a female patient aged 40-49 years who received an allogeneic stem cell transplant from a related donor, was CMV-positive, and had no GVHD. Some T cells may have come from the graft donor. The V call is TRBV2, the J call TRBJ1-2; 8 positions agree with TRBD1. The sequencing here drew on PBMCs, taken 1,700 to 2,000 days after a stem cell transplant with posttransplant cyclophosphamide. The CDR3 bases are TGTGCCAGCTTACCGGGACAGGCAATCTATGGCTACACCTTC. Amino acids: CASLPGQAIYGYTF.